These 31 T cell receptor beta chains were all obtained from the same sample, sequenced in a study of T cells in localized non-small cell lung cancer. Generated by immunoSEQ multiplex PCR, the TCRdb table keeps only in-frame clones and is missing some. The top ten clones hold less than 25% of a sample with about 77,000 clones, more than 75% of them seen once. The sequenced sample was peripheral blood, obtained before any cancer treatment. These receptors originate from a woman between 40 and 69 years old with stage I squamous cell lung carcinoma.

This clone was found once. The chain employs TRBV4-1 and TRBJ1-2, with D unclear. V gave up 0 bases and J gave up 7 bases, with 18 bases separating them. Germline assignment: CDR1 MGHRA and CDR2 YSYEKL. CDR3 length equals 16 residues. The CDR3 bases are TGCGCCAGCAGCCAAGAGGTGACGGGTTCGCCTAGTGGCTACACCTTC. Encoded protein: CASSQEVTGSPSGYTF.

The chain links TRBV19 to TRBJ1-1, with 11 bases identical to TRBD1. The germline gives CDR1 LNHDA, CDR2 SQIVND (reference sequence). This CDR3 spans 13 amino acids. J lost 7 bases, V lost 5 bases, and 3 bases had no gene match. CDR3 sequence: CASSLGTGGEAFF. The DNA for the CDR3 is TGTGCCAGTAGTCTCGGGACAGGGGGTGAAGCTTTCTTT.

The chain is built from TRBV19 and TRBJ1-1; 7 positions match TRBD1. Germline loops: CDR1 LNHDA, CDR2 SQIVND (reference sequence). Germline trimming cut 7 bases from V and 3 bases from J; bases unmatched to any gene: 14. The CDR3 consists of 16 residues. The CDR3 spells CASTYGTAGLYTEAFF. CDR3 in DNA: TGTGCCAGTACTTACGGGACAGCAGGTTTGTACACTGAAGCTTTCTTT. Combining the CDR3 with reference TRBV19 and TRBJ1-1 gives the whole variable domain DGGITQSPKYLFRKEGQNVTLSCEQNLNHDAMYWYRQDPGQGLRLIYYSQIVNDFQKGDIAEGYSVSREKKESFPLTVTSAQKNPTAFYLCASTYGTAGLYTEAFFGQGTRLTVV.

This clone has more than one count but fewer than ten. V and J are TRBV6-6 and TRBJ2-3; TRBD1 agrees at 7 bases. This CDR3 spans 15 amino acids. Trimming removed 4 bases from V and 0 bases from J; junction bases left unmatched: 4. The germline V gene encodes CDR1 MNHNY and CDR2 SVGAGI (reference sequence). The CDR3 DNA follows: TGTGCCAGCAGTTCCCCGACAGGGAGCACAGATACGCAGTATTTT. Translating it yields CASSSPTGSTDTQYF.

This clone was counted a single time. This rearrangement joins TRBV11-2 to TRBJ2-5; D unresolved. The V end was cut by 4 bases, the J end by 6 bases, with 15 bases between. The CDR3 spans 14 residues. Germline V gene sequence: CDR1 SGHAT, CDR2 FQNNGV. The CDR3 region is CASSYSGLQKTQYF. CDR3 in DNA: TGTGCCAGCAGCTACTCCGGGTTACAAAAGACCCAGTACTTC.

This chain uses TRBV7-6 with TRBJ2-7, with 8 bases identical to TRBD2. The CDR3 length is 15 residues. Losses at the gene ends were 4 bases for V and 1 base for J; bases not matched to a gene: 6. Germline CDR1 is SGHVS and CDR2 is FNYEAQ. In DNA form, the CDR3 reads TGTGCCAGCAGCTCTCCATCGGGGGGGTCCTACGAGCAGTACTTC. Amino acids: CASSSPSGGSYEQYF.

The V gene is TRBV6-1, the J gene TRBJ2-5; D may be TRBD2 (5 bases). CDR1 MNHNS and CDR2 SASEGT come from the germline V gene. Trimming left V 0 bases short and J 5 bases short, with 13 bases between. This CDR3 region has 15 residues. The CDR3 is CASSEAGRLGETQYF. CDR3 sequence (DNA): TGTGCCAGCAGTGAAGCGGGGAGACTGGGGGAGACCCAGTACTTC.

The rearrangement joins TRBV5-1 to TRBJ1-6; maybe TRBD1 (5 bases). The germline CDR1 and CDR2 sequences are SGHRS and YFSETQ. Trimming removed 0 bases from V and 7 bases from J, with 11 bases in between. The length of the CDR3 is 15 residues. The CDR3 region has the DNA TGCGCCAGCAGCTTGGAGGGACTGGGGAATTCACCCCTCCACTTT. Protein: CASSLEGLGNSPLHF.

The rearrangement uses TRBV30 and TRBJ2-7, with 8 bases matching TRBD2. After removal of 2 bases from V and 5 bases from J, the junction contained 11 bases not matched to a gene. This CDR3 has 15 amino acids. Germline values: CDR1 GTSNPN, CDR2 SVGIG (reference sequence). CDR3 coding DNA: TGTGCCTGGAGTCCATTTACTAGCGGTTTGAACGAGCAGTACTTC. Translating it yields CAWSPFTSGLNEQYF.

The chain carries TRBV7-8 and TRBJ1-2; TRBD1 is a possible D gene (5 bases). This CDR3 comprises 14 residues. Trimming pared 5 bases from V and 4 bases from J, leaving 14 bases between. Germline V CDR1 and CDR2: SGHVS, FQNEAQ. The CDR3, as DNA: TGTGCCAGCAGCAAACGGGACGGATTCTATGGCTACACCTTC. Its translation is CASSKRDGFYGYTF.

The rearrangement links TRBV11-3 to TRBJ2-1, with 7 bases identical to TRBD1. The germline gives CDR1 SGHNT, CDR2 YENEEA. V shed 5 bases and J 5 bases; nucleotides not matched to a gene: 12. This CDR3 is 16 amino acids long. The CDR3 DNA is TGTGCCAGCAGCCCCAGACAGGGTATTGTCAACAATGAGCAGTTCTTC. Translating it yields CASSPRQGIVNNEQFF. The variable domain in full, with the rest retrieved from reference TRBV11-3 and TRBJ2-1, is EAGVVQSPRYKIIEKKQPVAFWCNPISGHNTLYWYLQNLGQGPELLIRYENEEAVDDSQLPKDRFSAERLKGVDSTLKIQPAELGDSAVYLCASSPRQGIVNNEQFFGPGTRLTVL.

This clone has just a few counts. The chain couples TRBV7-2 to TRBJ2-4; D perhaps matches TRBD1 (5 bases). The germline V gene encodes CDR1 SGHTA and CDR2 FQGNSA. The CDR3 consists of 13 residues. V shed 1 base and J shed 12 bases, with 13 bases lying between them. The CDR3 reads CASSLEQESTQYF. The CDR3 DNA reads as TGTGCCAGCAGCTTAGAACAGGAGAGCACTCAGTACTTC.

The rearrangement joins TRBV7-9 to TRBJ1-4, with D uncertain. Between the trimmed V and J ends, which lost 4 bases and 11 bases, there was a span of 8 bases. The CDR3 has 11 amino acids. CDR1 and CDR2 (germline): SEHNR, FQNEAQ (reference sequence). The chain's CDR3 is CASSSGLKLFF. The CDR3 nucleotides read TGTGCCAGCAGCTCGGGCCTCAAACTGTTTTTT.

This rearrangement joins TRBV6-1 to TRBJ1-3; D gene uncertain. The germline V gene encodes CDR1 MNHNS and CDR2 SASEGT. Trimming pared 5 bases from V and 0 bases from J, leaving 11 bases between. This CDR3 contains 15 residues. CDR3 in DNA: TGTGCCAGCAGTTTACCGGGCCGCTCTGGAAACACCATATATTTT. Its protein product is CASSLPGRSGNTIYF.

The chain uses TRBV5-1 and TRBJ1-1, with D maybe TRBD1 (5 bases). The CDR3 is 13 amino acids. Germline assignment: CDR1 SGHRS and CDR2 YFSETQ. V dropped 4 bases and J dropped 2 bases, with 9 bases sitting between them. CDR3 protein: CASSPGHNTEAFF. CDR3 DNA sequence: TGCGCCAGCAGCCCCGGACATAACACTGAAGCTTTCTTT.

This clone has more than one count but fewer than ten. This likely stems from a read error, as it lies one base from a far larger clone. The chain combines TRBV4-2 with TRBJ1-1, with D maybe TRBD1 (6 bases). V lost 0 bases to trimming and J lost 11 bases, with 16 bases between them. This CDR3 has 14 residues. Germline V gene sequence: CDR1 LGHNA, CDR2 YNFKEQ. For the CDR3, the DNA is TGTGCCAGCAGCCAAGATCGCGGGGGAGGACAGGCTTTCTTT. Protein product: CASSQDRGGGQAFF.

The V and J genes are TRBV5-1 and TRBJ1-4; D gene uncertain. CDR1 is SGHRS and CDR2 is YFSETQ in the germline V gene. V was pared by 2 bases and J by 8 bases, with 10 bases between. The CDR3 covers 13 residues. CDR3 bases: TGCGCCAGCAGCTTAGGGAGTAGGGAAAAACTGTTTTTT. Amino acids: CASSLGSREKLFF. The whole variable domain, filled in from reference TRBV5-1 and TRBJ1-4, reads KAGVTQTPRYLIKTRGQQVTLSCSPISGHRSVSWYQQTPGQGLQFLFEYFSETQRNKGNFPGRFSGRQFSNSRSEMNVSTLELGDSALYLCASSLGSREKLFFGSGTQLSVL.

The sample holds one count of this clone. The V gene is TRBV7-6, the J gene TRBJ1-2; 9 nucleotides agree with TRBD1. Germline assignment: CDR1 SGHVS and CDR2 FNYEAQ. The CDR3 consists of 13 residues. After removal of 5 bases from V and 5 bases from J, the junction contained 3 bases not matched to a gene. CDR3 nucleotide sequence: TGTGCCAGCAGCCGGGACAGGGATTATGGCTACACCTTC. Protein sequence: CASSRDRDYGYTF. Looking up the rest from reference TRBV7-6 and TRBJ1-2 gives the full variable domain: GAGVSQSPRYKVTKRGQDVALRCDPISGHVSLYWYRQALGQGPEFLTYFNYEAQQDKSGLPNDRFSAERPEGSISTLTIQRTEQRDSAMYRCASSRDRDYGYTFGSGTRLTVV.

The rearrangement joins TRBV14 to TRBJ2-4; 11 nucleotides align to TRBD2. The CDR3 totals 15 residues. After removal of 4 bases from V and 5 bases from J, the junction contained 4 bases not matched to a gene. The germline gives CDR1 SGHDN, CDR2 FVKESK. CDR3 sequence (DNA): TGTGCCAGCAGCCCCCCGGGACTAGCGGAAAACATTCAGTACTTC. Translated: CASSPPGLAENIQYF.

V usage is TRBV19 and J usage is TRBJ1-3, with unresolved D. Germline lookup yields CDR1 LNHDA and CDR2 SQIVND (reference sequence). V was shortened by 1 base and J by 5 bases, with 12 bases between the two germline ends. This CDR3 has 15 residues. The CDR3 protein is CASSIVSDGRNTIYF. Written as DNA, the CDR3 is TGTGCCAGTAGTATAGTTTCTGACGGGAGAAACACCATATATTTT.

The gene calls are TRBV30 and TRBJ1-4; D remains unclear. The CDR3 runs to 12 residues. Germline loops: CDR1 GTSNPN, CDR2 SVGIG (reference sequence). Trimming took 0 bases from V and 8 from J, leaving 7 bases between them. This CDR3 reads CAWSVRVEKLFF. The CDR3 DNA follows: TGTGCCTGGAGTGTACGGGTCGAAAAACTGTTTTTT.

V usage is TRBV6-6 and J usage is TRBJ1-1; D may be TRBD1 (6 bases). CDR1 is MNHNY and CDR2 is SVGAGI in the germline V gene (reference sequence). This CDR3 contains 12 residues. Trimming cost V 0 bases and J 7 bases, with 6 bases left between them. The CDR3, as DNA: TGTGCCAGCAGTTACTCAGGGGGTGAAGCTTTCTTT. This codes for CASSYSGGEAFF.

This chain connects TRBV5-1 to TRBJ2-5, with 11 positions matching TRBD2. Germline CDR1 reads SGHRS; CDR2 reads YFSETQ. The V and J ends lost 2 bases and 5 bases, in that order; junction bases with no gene match: 5. There are 15 residues in the CDR3. For the CDR3, the DNA is TGCGCCAGCAGCTTCTCAGCTAGCGGGGGGGAGACCCAGTACTTC. It codes for CASSFSASGGETQYF.

V usage is TRBV4-1 and J usage is TRBJ2-1, with a possible D match to TRBD2 (7 bases). CDR3 length: 17 amino acids. V was pared by 2 bases and J by 9 bases, with 23 bases between. Germline assignment: CDR1 MGHRA and CDR2 YSYEKL. The CDR3 DNA sequence: TGCGCCAGCAGCCAACCCCTCCAAGGGCTAGGGGGGGTTGAGCAGTTCTTC. Translated, it gives CASSQPLQGLGGVEQFF.

This chain uses TRBV15 with TRBJ1-2; D is perhaps TRBD1 (5 bases). Germline V lookup: CDR1 LNHNV, CDR2 YYDKDF (reference sequence). V was trimmed by 3 bases and J by 8 bases, leaving 16 bases between them. CDR3 size: 14 residues. The CDR3 loop is CATSSGTLGLGYTF. The CDR3 DNA is TGTGCCACCAGCAGTGGGACCTTGGGGCTAGGCTACACCTTC.

This rearrangement joins TRBV4-2 to TRBJ2-3; D tentatively fits TRBD1 or TRBD2 (5 bases each). Looked up from germline, CDR1 is LGHNA and CDR2 is YNFKEQ. With 9 bases removed from V and 2 bases from J, the gap between germline ends came to 12 bases. CDR3 length: 13 amino acids. The CDR3 reads CASGDEHTDTQYF. CDR3 DNA: TGTGCCAGTGGGGACGAACACACAGATACGCAGTATTTT.

The chain recombines TRBV18 with TRBJ2-7, with 7 bases matching TRBD1. The V gene end was trimmed by 3 bases and the J gene end by 6 bases; junction bases not matched to a gene: 2. The germline gives CDR1 KGHSH, CDR2 LQKENI. The CDR3 runs to 12 residues. As DNA, the CDR3 is TGTGCCAGCTCACCTCGACAGGGCGAGCAGTACTTC. It encodes CASSPRQGEQYF.

The chain couples TRBV30 to TRBJ1-3; D is unresolved. CDR1 is GTSNPN and CDR2 is SVGIG in the germline V gene (reference sequence). The CDR3 is made up of 12 amino acids. Between the trimmed V and J ends, which lost 7 bases and 0 bases, there was a span of 7 bases. The CDR3 region is CAFSHSGNTIYF. The CDR3 DNA follows: TGTGCCTTTTCTCACTCTGGAAACACCATATATTTT.

This clone was counted between two and nine times. The rearrangement uses TRBV10-2 and TRBJ1-1; perhaps TRBD1 as D (5 bases). From germline, CDR1 is WSHSY and CDR2 SAAADI. V lost 4 bases and J 1 base, leaving 7 bases between the germline ends. The CDR3 is made up of 13 amino acids. Written as DNA, the CDR3 is TGCGCCAGCAGTGCGGGACGGAACACTGAAGCTTTCTTT. Its translation is CASSAGRNTEAFF.

This chain uses TRBV6-5 with TRBJ2-1; a weak D match, TRBD2 (6 bases). Trimming removed 5 bases at V and 5 bases at J, with 13 bases between. This CDR3 has 14 amino acids. Germline V lookup: CDR1 MNHEY, CDR2 SVGAGI. CDR3 DNA sequence: TGTGCCAGCAGTAGGGCGGGAACCAACAATGAGCAGTTCTTC. Protein: CASSRAGTNNEQFF.

The genes are TRBV5-6 and TRBJ1-2, with D maybe TRBD1 (6 bases). The CDR3 is 13 amino acids. The germline gives CDR1 SGHDT, CDR2 YYEEEE. V lost 3 bases and J 4 bases, leaving 10 bases between the germline ends. CDR3 sequence (DNA): TGTGCCAGCAGCTGGGACACGGGCTATGGCTACACCTTC. Encoded protein: CASSWDTGYGYTF.